These 19 T cell receptor beta chains were all obtained from the same sample, sequenced in a study of T cells in Graves' hyperthyroidism and ophthalmopathy (dated 2019 in TCRdb). Library prep was done by multiplex PCR. The instrument was an Illumina HiSeq 2000. TCR beta CDR3 regions were amplified from RNA transcripts. The TCR CDR3 was subjected to a first round of RT-PCR using the HTBI primer set and the Qiagen OneStep RT-PCR kit. TCRdb trimmed the raw reads at Q25, called clones with MiXCR and kept productive beta chains. Rows merge per CDR3 protein into single entries with the most common DNA and genes. The sample profile shows 250,000 to 350,000 distinct CDR3 sequences; 15% to 20% of them were found once. Around 58% of the sample is taken by the ten largest. The sequenced sample was blood. These receptors were collected from an older woman with Graves' ophthalmopathy.

The chain has TRBV14 and TRBJ2-1; no definite D call. The CDR3 spans 15 residues. Germline V CDR1 and CDR2: SGHDN, FVKESK. Trimming took 3 bases from V and 0 from J, leaving 9 bases between them. The CDR3 loop reads CASSQFWGSYNEQFF. The CDR3 region has the DNA TGTGCCAGCAGCCAGTTTTGGGGCTCCTACAATGAGCAGTTCTTC.

The chain joins TRBV13 to TRBJ1-5; TRBD1 agrees at 7 bases. CDR1 and CDR2 (germline): PRHDT, FYEKMQ (reference sequence). This CDR3 is 14 amino acids long. V lost 5 bases and J lost 8; bases outside the gene matches: 9. The DNA for the CDR3 is TGTGCCAGCAGCGCAGGGGGTCAGGAAAAGCCCCAGCATTTT. This encodes CASSAGGQEKPQHF.

This clonotype has ten or more counts. The gene calls are TRBV2 and TRBJ2-5; D is perhaps TRBD2 (5 bases). The V gene lost 3 bases and the J gene lost 3 bases, with 14 bases spanning the gap. Germline V gene lookup returns CDR1 SNHLY and CDR2 FYNNEI. The length of the CDR3 is 15 residues. The CDR3 region has the DNA TGTGCCAGCAGTGAGTTTAACGGGATGGAAGAGACCCAGTACTTC. Amino acid sequence: CASSEFNGMEETQYF.

V usage is TRBV19 and J usage is TRBJ1-1, with D unclear. V lost 7 bases and J 1 base, leaving 13 bases between the germline ends. This CDR3 has 14 residues. Germline V gene lookup returns CDR1 LNHDA and CDR2 SQIVND (reference sequence). The CDR3 here is CASISFGRNTEAFF. Written as DNA, the CDR3 is TGTGCCAGTATTTCTTTCGGAAGGAACACTGAAGCTTTCTTT. Using reference TRBV19 and TRBJ1-1 for the parts outside the CDR3, the full variable domain is DGGITQSPKYLFRKEGQNVTLSCEQNLNHDAMYWYRQDPGQGLRLIYYSQIVNDFQKGDIAEGYSVSREKKESFPLTVTSAQKNPTAFYLCASISFGRNTEAFFGQGTRLTVV.

This clonotype was observed many times. The chain is built from TRBV7-2 and TRBJ2-7; D remains ambiguous. V dropped 3 bases and J dropped 0 bases, with 9 bases sitting between them. CDR1 and CDR2 (germline): SGHTA, FQGNSA. The CDR3 is 14 residues long. CDR3 amino acids: CASSFVFSSYEQYF. The CDR3 DNA reads TGTGCCAGCAGCTTTGTGTTCAGCTCCTACGAGCAGTACTTC.

This chain connects TRBV5-5 to TRBJ1-5; no reliable D call. Trimming stripped 0 bases from V and 6 bases from J, with 10 bases between. This CDR3 is 14 amino acids long. Germline V gene data show CDR1 as SGHKS and CDR2 as YYEKEE (reference sequence). The CDR3 reads CASSLERAGQPQHF. CDR3 sequence (DNA): TGTGCCAGCAGCTTGGAGAGGGCGGGTCAGCCCCAGCATTTT.

This clonotype was detected only a few times. This chain joins TRBV4-1 and TRBJ2-7; D ambiguous. The CDR3 length is 15 residues. From germline, CDR1 is MGHRA and CDR2 YSYEKL. The V end was cut by 4 bases, the J end by 0 bases, with 13 bases between. The CDR3 loop is CASSLTRSSSYEQYF. CDR3 bases: TGCGCCAGCAGCCTGACTCGGTCAAGCTCCTACGAGCAGTACTTC.

The table lists this clonotype with a few counts. A read error may be the cause here, since a much bigger clone is one base away. The chain is built from TRBV20-1 and TRBJ2-7; D ambiguous. Germline V gene sequence: CDR1 DFQATT, CDR2 SNEGSKA (reference sequence). The CDR3 is 15 amino acids. V lost 6 bases and J lost 5, with 23 bases in between. CDR3 sequence (DNA): TGCAGTGCCATAAGGTTTGGTTCCCCTCAGGACGAGCAGTACTTC. This translates into CSAIRFGSPQDEQYF.

This sequence joins TRBV3-1 and TRBJ2-1; 16 bases map to TRBD2. The CDR3 has 18 residues. From germline, CDR1 is LGHDT and CDR2 YNNKEL (reference sequence). The trim removed 4 bases at V and 7 bases at J, leaving 10 bases unmatched. The CDR3 region is CASSRLPGLAGGPNEQFF. CDR3 bases: TGTGCCAGCAGCCGCTTGCCGGGACTAGCGGGAGGGCCTAATGAGCAGTTCTTC.

On this clonotype itself: Possible read error: a much larger clone is one base away. The V gene is TRBV30, the J gene TRBJ1-5, with TRBD1 matching over 8 bases. This CDR3 is 14 amino acids long. The germline gives CDR1 GTSNPN, CDR2 SVGIG (reference sequence). J lost 4 bases, V lost 5 bases, and 7 bases had no gene match. DNA of the CDR3: TGTGCCTGGGGTCCTGGACAGGGTAATCAGCCCCAGCATTTT. It codes for CAWGPGQGNQPQHF.

This clonotype showed up many times. The V and J genes are TRBV6-2 or TRBV6-3 and TRBJ2-2; D not certain. V lost 2 bases and J 4 bases, leaving 8 bases between the germline ends. This CDR3 spans 14 amino acids. Germline V gene lookup returns CDR1 MNHEY and CDR2 SVGEGT. CDR3 region: CASSYHTSTGELFF. CDR3 DNA sequence: TGTGCCAGCAGTTACCATACGTCCACCGGGGAGCTGTTTTTT.

The sample holds a few counts of this clonotype. V and J are TRBV6-1 and TRBJ2-3, with 12 bases aligning to TRBD2. With 7 bases clipped from V and 6 bases from J, the junction kept 5 bases outside the gene matches. This CDR3 region has 14 residues. Germline values: CDR1 MNHNS, CDR2 SASEGT. The CDR3: CASTASGGVDTQYF. CDR3 nucleotide sequence: TGTGCCAGCACCGCTAGCGGGGGGGTGGATACGCAGTATTTT.

A note on this clonotype: This sequence may be a read error, since a much larger clone differs from it by one base. The chain combines TRBV20-1 with TRBJ2-7, with 9 bases aligning to TRBD1. The CDR3 runs 13 residues. Germline assignment: CDR1 DFQATT and CDR2 SNEGSKA (reference sequence). The CDR3 DNA reads as TGCAGTAAGACAGGACAGGGGATAAACGAGCAGTCCTTC. This encodes CSKTGQGINEQSF.

V and J are TRBV12-3 or TRBV12-4 and TRBJ1-6; a possible D gene is TRBD1 (6 bases). The V end lost 3 bases, the J end lost 9 bases, and 18 bases lay between the germline ends. The length of the CDR3 is 16 residues. In DNA, the CDR3 is TGTGCCAGCAGTTTTGGATGGGGGGCTGAGGGTTCACCCCTCCACTTT. It yields the protein CASSFGWGAEGSPLHF.

At least ten counts were recorded for this clonotype. The V gene is TRBV7-2, the J gene TRBJ1-1, with D uncertain. This CDR3 is built from 13 residues. The germline gives CDR1 SGHTA, CDR2 FQGNSA. Between the trimmed V and J ends, which lost 7 bases and 7 bases, there was a span of 16 bases. CDR3: CASTNTVNGEAFF. CDR3 bases: TGTGCCAGCACCAACACCGTGAACGGTGAAGCTTTCTTT.

The CDR3 DNA sequence: TGCGCCAGCAGCTCCGGGCGTGCCAGCGCCGGGGAGCTGTTTTTT. It is translated as CASSSGRASAGELFF. This chain uses TRBV5-1 with TRBJ2-2; no clear D. The germline V and J ends were trimmed by 3 bases and 6 bases, with 15 bases remaining between them. Germline V gene lookup returns CDR1 SGHRS and CDR2 YFSETQ. CDR3 length equals 15 residues. Variable domain in full (rest from reference TRBV5-1 and TRBJ2-2): KAGVTQTPRYLIKTRGQQVTLSCSPISGHRSVSWYQQTPGQGLQFLFEYFSETQRNKGNFPGRFSGRQFSNSRSEMNVSTLELGDSALYLCASSSGRASAGELFFGEGSRLTVL.

This clonotype showed up many times. The chain couples TRBV7-6 to TRBJ1-1; D is possibly TRBD1 (5 bases). The V gene's germline CDR1 is SGHVS and CDR2 FNYEAQ. The length of the CDR3 is 15 residues. V lost 5 bases and J 5 bases, leaving 18 bases between the germline ends. This CDR3 reads CASSPTPGPGTEAFF. CDR3 nucleotides: TGTGCCAGCAGCCCAACTCCGGGGCCGGGGACTGAAGCTTTCTTT.

The V call is TRBV12-3 or TRBV12-4, the J call TRBJ2-2; D is undetermined. CDR3 size: 11 residues. Deletions cut 10 bases from V and 9 bases from J, with 12 bases between. Here the CDR3 reads CANSIARELFF. CDR3 DNA: TGTGCCAACTCGATCGCCAGGGAGCTGTTTTTT.

This clonotype turned up a few times. This rearrangement joins TRBV5-1 to TRBJ2-3, with a possible D match to TRBD2 (5 bases). Trimming stripped 6 bases from V and 3 bases from J, with 20 bases between. CDR3 length: 16 amino acids. Germline CDR1 is SGHRS and CDR2 is YFSETQ. CDR3 residues: CASTTTGWGETDTQYF. The DNA of the CDR3 is TGCGCCAGCACCACCACGGGCTGGGGAGAAACAGATACGCAGTATTTT. Together with reference TRBV5-1 and TRBJ2-3, the CDR3 gives the full variable domain: KAGVTQTPRYLIKTRGQQVTLSCSPISGHRSVSWYQQTPGQGLQFLFEYFSETQRNKGNFPGRFSGRQFSNSRSEMNVSTLELGDSALYLCASTTTGWGETDTQYFGPGTRLTVL.